This record covers a single TCR beta chain. Its antigen is not known. A read error may account for a junction end that differs from germline. This CDR3 contains 15 residues. Germline-derived CDR1 and CDR2 are SGHRS and YFSETQ. Only healthy Caucasians were included as donors. TCRdb recomputed calls from the 5' RACE reads with MiXCR, one row per CDR3 protein. This table holds 350,000 to 600,000 distinct CDR3 sequences, approximately 15% found once. The record originates from a study of identical twins. Points from the study as a whole: Twin pairs' shared out-of-frame alpha sequences were enriched in low generation probability. Analyses of zero insertions could, in part, be confounded by invariant MAIT and iNKT cells.

A further study also used this sample, focusing on yellow fever vaccine responses in identical twins.

This chain connects TRBV5-1 to TRBJ1-1; the match to TRBD1 covers 9 bases. This TCR came from a woman aged 18-30 years in good health. Sequenced material: CD4+ T cells sorted from blood. CDR3 DNA: TGCGTCAGCAGCCCGTGGGACAGGGTGAACACTGAAGCTTTCTTT. Amino acid sequence: CVSSPWDRVNTEAFF.